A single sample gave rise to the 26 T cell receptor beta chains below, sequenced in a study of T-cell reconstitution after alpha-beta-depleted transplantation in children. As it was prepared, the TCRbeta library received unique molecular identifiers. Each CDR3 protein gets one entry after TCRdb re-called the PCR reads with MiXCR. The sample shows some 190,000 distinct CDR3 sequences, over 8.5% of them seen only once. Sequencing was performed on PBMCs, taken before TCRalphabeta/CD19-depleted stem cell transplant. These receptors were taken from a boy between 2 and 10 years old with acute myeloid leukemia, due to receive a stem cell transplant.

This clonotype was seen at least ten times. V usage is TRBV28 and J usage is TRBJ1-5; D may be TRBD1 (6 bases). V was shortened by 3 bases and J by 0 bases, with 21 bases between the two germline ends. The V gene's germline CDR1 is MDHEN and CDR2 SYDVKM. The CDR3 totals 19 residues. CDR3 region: CASSFSFSRGASSNQPQHF. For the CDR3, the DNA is TGTGCCAGCAGTTTTTCCTTTTCACGGGGGGCTTCTAGCAATCAGCCCCAGCATTTT.

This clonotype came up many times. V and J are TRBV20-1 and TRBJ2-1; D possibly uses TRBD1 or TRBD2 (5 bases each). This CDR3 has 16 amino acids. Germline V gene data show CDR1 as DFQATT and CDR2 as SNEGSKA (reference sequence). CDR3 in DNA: TGCATTGCCCGGGCGTATCGGGGCAGCGGCTACAATGAGCAGTTCTTC. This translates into CIARAYRGSGYNEQFF.

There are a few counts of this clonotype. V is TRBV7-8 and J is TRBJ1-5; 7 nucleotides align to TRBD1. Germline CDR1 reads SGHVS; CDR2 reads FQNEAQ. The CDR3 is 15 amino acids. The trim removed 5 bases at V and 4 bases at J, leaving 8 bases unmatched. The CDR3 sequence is CASSPGRDRNQPQHF. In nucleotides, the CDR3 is TGTGCCAGCAGCCCAGGCCGGGACAGAAATCAGCCCCAGCATTTT.

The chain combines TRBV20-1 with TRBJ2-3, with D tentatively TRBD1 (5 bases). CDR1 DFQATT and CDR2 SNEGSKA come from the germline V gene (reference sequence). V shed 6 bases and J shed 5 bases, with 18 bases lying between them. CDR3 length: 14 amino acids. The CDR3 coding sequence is TGCAGTGCCAGCGAGACAGAAGCACGAGATACGCAGTATTTT. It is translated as CSASETEARDTQYF.

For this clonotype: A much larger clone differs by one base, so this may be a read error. The CDR3 DNA follows: TGTGCCATGTCCGGGACTAGCGAAGACACAGATACGCAGTATTTT. It codes for CAMSGTSEDTDTQYF. The genes are TRBV10-3 and TRBJ2-3; 10 nucleotides match TRBD2. Germline CDR1 ENHRY, CDR2 SYGVKD. V shed 9 bases and J 2 bases; nucleotides not matched to a gene: 8. The CDR3 covers 15 residues.

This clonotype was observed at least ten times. CDR3 amino acids: CASRAQGANSPLHF. CDR3 in DNA: TGTGCCAGCAGGGCACAGGGGGCCAATTCACCCCTCCACTTT. V gene TRBV6-5 combines with J gene TRBJ1-6; 9 nucleotides agree with TRBD1. CDR3 length: 14 amino acids. V shed 6 bases and J 7 bases; nucleotides not matched to a gene: 4. CDR1 is MNHEY and CDR2 is SVGAGI in the germline V gene.

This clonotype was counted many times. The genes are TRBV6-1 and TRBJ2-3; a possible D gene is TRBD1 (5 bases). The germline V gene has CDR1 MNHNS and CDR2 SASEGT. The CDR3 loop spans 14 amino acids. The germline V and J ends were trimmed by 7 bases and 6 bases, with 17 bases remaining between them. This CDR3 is CASTPVAGSDTQYF. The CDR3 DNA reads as TGTGCCAGCACCCCGGTGGCAGGGTCTGATACGCAGTATTTT.

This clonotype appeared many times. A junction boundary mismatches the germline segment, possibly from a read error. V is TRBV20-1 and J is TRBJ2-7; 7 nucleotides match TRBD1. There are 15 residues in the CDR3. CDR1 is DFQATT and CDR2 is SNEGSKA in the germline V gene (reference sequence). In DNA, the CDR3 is TGCAGTGCTGGAGATGCCGGGACAGACGCCTCCGAGCAGTACTTC. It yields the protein CSAGDAGTDASEQYF.

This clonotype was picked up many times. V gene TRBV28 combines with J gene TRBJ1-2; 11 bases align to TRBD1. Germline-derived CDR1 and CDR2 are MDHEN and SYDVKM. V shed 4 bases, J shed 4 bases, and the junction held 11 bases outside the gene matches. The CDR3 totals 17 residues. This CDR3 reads CASSSQWDRGNSYGYTF. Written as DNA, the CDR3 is TGTGCCAGCAGTTCGCAATGGGACAGGGGGAACTCCTATGGCTACACCTTC.

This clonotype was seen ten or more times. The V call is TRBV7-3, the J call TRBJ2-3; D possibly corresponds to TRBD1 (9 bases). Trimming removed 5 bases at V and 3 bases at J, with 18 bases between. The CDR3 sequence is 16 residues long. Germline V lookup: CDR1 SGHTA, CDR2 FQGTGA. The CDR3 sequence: CASSPGGDRVTDTQYF. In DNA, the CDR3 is TGTGCCAGCAGCCCGGGGGGGGACAGGGTTACAGATACGCAGTATTTT.

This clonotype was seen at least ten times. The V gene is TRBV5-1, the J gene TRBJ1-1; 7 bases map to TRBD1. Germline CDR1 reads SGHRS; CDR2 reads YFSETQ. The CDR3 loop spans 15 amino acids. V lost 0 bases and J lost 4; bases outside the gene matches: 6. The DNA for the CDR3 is TGCGCCAGCAGCTTGGCCGGAGGGGGCTTCACTGAAGCTTTCTTT. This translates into CASSLAGGGFTEAFF.

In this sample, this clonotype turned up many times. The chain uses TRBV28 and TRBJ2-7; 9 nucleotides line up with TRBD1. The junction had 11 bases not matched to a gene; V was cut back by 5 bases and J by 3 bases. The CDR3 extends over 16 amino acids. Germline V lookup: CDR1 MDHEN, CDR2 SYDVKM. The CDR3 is CASSPTGQGRDYEQYF. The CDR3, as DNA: TGTGCCAGCAGTCCGACTGGACAGGGGAGGGACTACGAGCAGTACTTC.

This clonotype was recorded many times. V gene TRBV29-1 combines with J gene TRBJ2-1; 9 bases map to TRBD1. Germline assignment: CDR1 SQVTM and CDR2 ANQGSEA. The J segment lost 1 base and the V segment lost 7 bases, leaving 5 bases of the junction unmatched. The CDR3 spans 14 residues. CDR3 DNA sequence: TGCAGCGGCGACAGGGGGGTGTCCTACAATGAGCAGTTCTTC. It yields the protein CSGDRGVSYNEQFF.

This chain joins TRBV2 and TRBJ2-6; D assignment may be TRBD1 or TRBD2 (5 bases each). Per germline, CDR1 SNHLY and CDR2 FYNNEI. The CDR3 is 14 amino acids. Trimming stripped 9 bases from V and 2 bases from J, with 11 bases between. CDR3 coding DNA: TGTGCCAGGGGACCCGATGCTGGGGCCAACGTCCTGACTTTC. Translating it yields CARGPDAGANVLTF.

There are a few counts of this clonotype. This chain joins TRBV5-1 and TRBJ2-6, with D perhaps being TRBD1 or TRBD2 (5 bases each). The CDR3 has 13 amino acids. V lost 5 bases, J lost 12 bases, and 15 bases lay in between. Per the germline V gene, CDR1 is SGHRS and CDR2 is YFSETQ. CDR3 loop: CASREGTPGVLTF. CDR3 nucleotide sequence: TGCGCCAGCAGGGAAGGGACCCCCGGCGTCCTGACTTTC.

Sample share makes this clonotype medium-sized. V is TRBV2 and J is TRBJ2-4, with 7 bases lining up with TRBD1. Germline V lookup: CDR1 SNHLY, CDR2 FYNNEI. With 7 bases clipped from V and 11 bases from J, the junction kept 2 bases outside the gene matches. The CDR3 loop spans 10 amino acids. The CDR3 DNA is TGTGCCAGCAACCAGGGGGTTCAGTACTTC. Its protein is CASNQGVQYF.

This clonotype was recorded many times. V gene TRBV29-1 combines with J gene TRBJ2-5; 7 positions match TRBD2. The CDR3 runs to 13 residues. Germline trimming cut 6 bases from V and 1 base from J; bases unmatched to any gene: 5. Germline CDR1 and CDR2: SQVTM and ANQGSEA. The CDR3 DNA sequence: TGCAGCGTCACCGGGACTACCCAAGAGACCCAGTACTTC. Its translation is CSVTGTTQETQYF. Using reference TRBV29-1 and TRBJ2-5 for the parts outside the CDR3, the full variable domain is SAVISQKPSRDICQRGTSLTIQCQVDSQVTMMFWYRQQPGQSLTLIATANQGSEATYESGFVIDKFPISRPNLTFSTLTVSNMSPEDSSIYLCSVTGTTQETQYFGPGTRLLVL.

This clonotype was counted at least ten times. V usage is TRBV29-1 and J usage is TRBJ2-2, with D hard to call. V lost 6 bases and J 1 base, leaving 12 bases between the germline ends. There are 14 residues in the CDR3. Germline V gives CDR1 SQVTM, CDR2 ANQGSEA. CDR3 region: CSVPTRGNTGELFF. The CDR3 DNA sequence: TGCAGCGTCCCGACCCGAGGGAACACCGGGGAGCTGTTTTTT.

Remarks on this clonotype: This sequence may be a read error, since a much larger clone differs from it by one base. The CDR3 protein is CANSQPPGRWDTQYF. The CDR3 DNA reads TGCGCCAACAGCCAACCCCCGGGACGGTGGGATACGCAGTATTTT. This rearrangement joins TRBV4-1 to TRBJ2-3; D is tentatively TRBD1 or TRBD2 (5 bases each). The CDR3 covers 15 residues. The germline gives CDR1 MGHRA, CDR2 YSYEKL.

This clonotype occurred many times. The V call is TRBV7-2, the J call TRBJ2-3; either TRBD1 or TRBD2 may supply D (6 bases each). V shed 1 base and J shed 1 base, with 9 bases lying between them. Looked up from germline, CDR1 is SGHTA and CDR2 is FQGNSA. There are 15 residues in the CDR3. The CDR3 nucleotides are TGTGCCAGCAGCTTAGATCGGGGGCGCACAGATACGCAGTATTTT. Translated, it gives CASSLDRGRTDTQYF. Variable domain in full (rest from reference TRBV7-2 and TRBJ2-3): GAGVSQSPSNKVTEKGKDVELRCDPISGHTALYWYRQSLGQGLEFLIYFQGNSAPDKSGLPSDRFSAERTGGSVSTLTIQRTQQEDSAVYLCASSLDRGRTDTQYFGPGTRLTVL.

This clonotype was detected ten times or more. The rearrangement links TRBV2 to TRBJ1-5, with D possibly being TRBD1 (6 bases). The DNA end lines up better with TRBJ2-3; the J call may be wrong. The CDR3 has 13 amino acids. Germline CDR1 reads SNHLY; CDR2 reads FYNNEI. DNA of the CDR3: TGTGCCAGCACCGGGGACATAAATCAGCCCCAGTATTTT. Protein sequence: CASTGDINQPQYF.

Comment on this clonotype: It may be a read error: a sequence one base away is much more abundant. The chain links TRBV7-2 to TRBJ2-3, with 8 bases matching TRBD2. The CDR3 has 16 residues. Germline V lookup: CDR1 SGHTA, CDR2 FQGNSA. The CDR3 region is CAGSLVGGARTDTQYF. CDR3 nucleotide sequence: TGTGCCGGCAGCTTAGTCGGGGGGGCTCGCACAGATACGCAGTATTTT.

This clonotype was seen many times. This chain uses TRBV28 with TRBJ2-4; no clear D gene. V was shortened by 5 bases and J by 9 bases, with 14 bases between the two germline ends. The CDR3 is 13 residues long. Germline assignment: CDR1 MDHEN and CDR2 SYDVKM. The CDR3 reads CASSGIRIGIQYF. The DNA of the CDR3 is TGTGCCAGCAGTGGGATCAGGATTGGCATTCAGTACTTC.

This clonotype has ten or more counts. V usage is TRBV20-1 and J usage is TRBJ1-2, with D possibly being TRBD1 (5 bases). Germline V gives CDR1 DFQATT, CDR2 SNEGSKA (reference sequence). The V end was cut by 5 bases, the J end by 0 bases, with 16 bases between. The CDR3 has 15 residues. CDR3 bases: TGCAGTGCTGGACCCAGGGCGGGACCTAACTATGGCTACACCTTC. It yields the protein CSAGPRAGPNYGYTF.

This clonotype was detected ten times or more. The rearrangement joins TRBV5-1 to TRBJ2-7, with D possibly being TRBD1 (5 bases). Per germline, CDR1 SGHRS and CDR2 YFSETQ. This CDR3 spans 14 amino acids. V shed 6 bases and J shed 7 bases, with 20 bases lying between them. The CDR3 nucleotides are TGCGCCAGCAAGGCCGCATCAGGGCTAGGGGAGCAGTACTTC. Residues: CASKAASGLGEQYF.

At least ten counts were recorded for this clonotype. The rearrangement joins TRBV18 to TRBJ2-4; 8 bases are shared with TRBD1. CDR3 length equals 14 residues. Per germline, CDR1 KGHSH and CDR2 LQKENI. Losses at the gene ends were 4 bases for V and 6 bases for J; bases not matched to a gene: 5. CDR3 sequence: CASSRQDRVNIQYF. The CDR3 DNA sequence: TGTGCCAGCTCACGACAGGACAGGGTAAACATTCAGTACTTC.